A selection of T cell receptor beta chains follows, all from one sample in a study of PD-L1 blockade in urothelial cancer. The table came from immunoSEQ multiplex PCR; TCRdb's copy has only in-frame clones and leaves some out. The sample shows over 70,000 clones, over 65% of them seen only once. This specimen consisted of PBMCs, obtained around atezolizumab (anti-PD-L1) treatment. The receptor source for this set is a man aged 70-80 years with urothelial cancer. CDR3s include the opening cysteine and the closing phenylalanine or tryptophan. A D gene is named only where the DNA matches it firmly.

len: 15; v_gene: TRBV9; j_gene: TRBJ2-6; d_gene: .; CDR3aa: CASSVGSSGANVLTF
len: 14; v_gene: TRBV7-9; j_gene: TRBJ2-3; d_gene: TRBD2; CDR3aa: CASSTKRGMDTQYF
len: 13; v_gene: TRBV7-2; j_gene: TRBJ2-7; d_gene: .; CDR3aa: CASSSASAYEQYF
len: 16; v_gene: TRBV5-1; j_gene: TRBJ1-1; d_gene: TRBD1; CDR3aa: CASSLTGGARDTEAFF
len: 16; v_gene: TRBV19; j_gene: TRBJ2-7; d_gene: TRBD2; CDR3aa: CASKPGASGRAYEQYF
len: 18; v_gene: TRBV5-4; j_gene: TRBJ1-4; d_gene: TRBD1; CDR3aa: CASSITGQGSGPNEKLFF
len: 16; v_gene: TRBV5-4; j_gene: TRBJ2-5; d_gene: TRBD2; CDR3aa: CASSPGTSGRGETQYF
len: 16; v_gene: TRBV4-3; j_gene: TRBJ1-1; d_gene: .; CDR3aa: CASSPIRGSMDTEAFF
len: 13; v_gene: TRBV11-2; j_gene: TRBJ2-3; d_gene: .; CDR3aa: CASSLARADTQYF
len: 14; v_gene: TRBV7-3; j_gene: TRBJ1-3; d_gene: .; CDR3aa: CASSQTASGNTIYF
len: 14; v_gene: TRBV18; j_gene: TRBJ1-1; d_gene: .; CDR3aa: CASSPGQPNTEAFF
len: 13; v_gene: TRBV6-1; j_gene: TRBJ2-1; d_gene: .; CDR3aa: CASSELRGNEQFF
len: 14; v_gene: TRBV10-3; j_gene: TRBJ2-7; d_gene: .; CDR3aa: CAISANSGSYEQYF
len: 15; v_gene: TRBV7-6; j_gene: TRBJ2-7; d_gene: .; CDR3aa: CASSSYNDREDEQYF
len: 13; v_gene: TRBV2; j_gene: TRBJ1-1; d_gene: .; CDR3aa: CASRNRENTEAFF
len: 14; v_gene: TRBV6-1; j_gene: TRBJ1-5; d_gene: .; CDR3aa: CASSVGGSNQPQHF
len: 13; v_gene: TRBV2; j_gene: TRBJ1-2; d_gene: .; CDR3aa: CASSLRGSAGYTF
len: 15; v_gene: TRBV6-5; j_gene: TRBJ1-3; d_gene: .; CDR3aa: CASSYSMSSGNTIYF
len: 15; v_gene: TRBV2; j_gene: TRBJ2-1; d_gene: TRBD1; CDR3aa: CASSPGQASYNEQFF
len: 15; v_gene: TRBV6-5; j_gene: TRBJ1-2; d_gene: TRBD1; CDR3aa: CASRTIGQGDYGYTF
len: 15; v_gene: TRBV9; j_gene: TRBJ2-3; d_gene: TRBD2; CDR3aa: CASNPMGLHTDTQYF
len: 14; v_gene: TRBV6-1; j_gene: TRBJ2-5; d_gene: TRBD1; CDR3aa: CASGRTGEMETQYF
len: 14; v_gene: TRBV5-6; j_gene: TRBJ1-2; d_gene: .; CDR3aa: CASSLAKGNYGYTF
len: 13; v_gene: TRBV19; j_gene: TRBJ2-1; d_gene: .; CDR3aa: CASSMNRVDEQFF
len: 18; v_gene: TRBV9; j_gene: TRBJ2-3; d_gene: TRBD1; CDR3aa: CASSVAVGDRGDPDTQYF
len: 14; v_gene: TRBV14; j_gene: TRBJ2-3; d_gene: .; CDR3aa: CASSQERGADTQYF
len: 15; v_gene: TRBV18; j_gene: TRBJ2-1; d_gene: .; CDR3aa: CASSPVRGAYNEQFF
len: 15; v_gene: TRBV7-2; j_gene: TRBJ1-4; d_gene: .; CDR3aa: CASSIRAGGGEKLFF
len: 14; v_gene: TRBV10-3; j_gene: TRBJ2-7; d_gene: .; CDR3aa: CAISESNGGYEQYF
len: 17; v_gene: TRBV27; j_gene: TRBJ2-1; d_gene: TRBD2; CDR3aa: CASSDGRTSGVYNEQFF
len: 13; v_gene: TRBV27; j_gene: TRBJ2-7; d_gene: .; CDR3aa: CASSLGQSYEQYF
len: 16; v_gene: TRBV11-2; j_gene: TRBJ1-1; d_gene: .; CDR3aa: CASSFYRDGKNTEAFF
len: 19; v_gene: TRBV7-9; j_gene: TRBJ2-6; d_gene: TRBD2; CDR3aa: CASSSGLGKRVRGANVLTF
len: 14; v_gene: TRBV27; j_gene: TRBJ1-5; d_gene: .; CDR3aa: CASSLRQTNQPQHF
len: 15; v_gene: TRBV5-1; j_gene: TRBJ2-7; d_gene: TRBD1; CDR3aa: CASSLSGQGAGEQYF
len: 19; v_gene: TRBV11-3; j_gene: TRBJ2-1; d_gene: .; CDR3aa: CASSPTYPTGSISYNEQFF